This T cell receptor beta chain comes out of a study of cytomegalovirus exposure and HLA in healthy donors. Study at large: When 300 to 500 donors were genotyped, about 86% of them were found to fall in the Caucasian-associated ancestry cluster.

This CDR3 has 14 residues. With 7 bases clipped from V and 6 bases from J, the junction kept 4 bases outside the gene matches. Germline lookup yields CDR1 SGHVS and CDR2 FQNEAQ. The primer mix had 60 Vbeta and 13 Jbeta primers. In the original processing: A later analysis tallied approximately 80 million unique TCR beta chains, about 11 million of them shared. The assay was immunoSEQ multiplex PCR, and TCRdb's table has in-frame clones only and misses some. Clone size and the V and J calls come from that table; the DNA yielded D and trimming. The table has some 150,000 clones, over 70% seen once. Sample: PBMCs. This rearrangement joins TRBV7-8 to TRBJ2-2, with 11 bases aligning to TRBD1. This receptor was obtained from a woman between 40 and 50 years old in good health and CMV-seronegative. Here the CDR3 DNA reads TGTGCCAGCACGGGACAGGGGGGGGCCGGGGAGCTGTTTTTT. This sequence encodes CASTGQGGAGELFF.